These 27 T cell receptor beta chains originate from one sample sequenced in a study of blood T cell repertoires in COVID-19. This table comes from immunoSEQ multiplex PCR, and its TCRdb copy is limited to in-frame clones, with some not included. The sample lists around 50,000 clones, 65% to 85% seen once, with around 10% in the top ten. The sample comprised peripheral blood. These receptors were taken from an elderly man with COVID-19, enrolled during active disease.

The rearrangement joins TRBV28 to TRBJ2-3; D perhaps matches TRBD2 (6 bases). Trimming stripped 3 bases from V and 5 bases from J, with 12 bases between. This CDR3 spans 14 amino acids. Germline V gives CDR1 MDHEN, CDR2 SYDVKM. In DNA, the CDR3 is TGTGCCAGCAGTTTGGGGGGAACCGGAGATACGCAGTATTTT. Translating gives CASSLGGTGDTQYF.

The V gene is TRBV5-1, the J gene TRBJ1-6, with 7 bases lining up with TRBD1. Per germline, CDR1 SGHRS and CDR2 YFSETQ. V was pared by 0 bases and J by 10 bases, with 7 bases of the junction left unmatched. The CDR3 has 15 residues. The DNA of the CDR3 is TGCGCCAGCAGCTTGGGAGGGACAGACGAATCACCCCTCCACTTT. Its translation is CASSLGGTDESPLHF. The full variable domain, completed using reference TRBV5-1 and TRBJ1-6, is KAGVTQTPRYLIKTRGQQVTLSCSPISGHRSVSWYQQTPGQGLQFLFEYFSETQRNKGNFPGRFSGRQFSNSRSEMNVSTLELGDSALYLCASSLGGTDESPLHFGNGTRLTVT.

V is TRBV5-1 and J is TRBJ2-3, with D maybe TRBD2 (7 bases). The V end lost 3 bases, the J end lost 2 bases, and 40 bases lay between the germline ends. CDR1 and CDR2 from the germline V gene are SGHRS and YFSETQ. The CDR3 covers 24 residues. The CDR3 DNA is TGCGCCAGCAGCTCCCCTGCGGACGCCGGGGGCATAGCGGGCCTCTTCTACCACACAGATACGCAGTATTTT. Residues: CASSSPADAGGIAGLFYHTDTQYF.

The chain combines TRBV5-1 with TRBJ2-5, with D possibly matching TRBD2 (6 bases). The V and J ends lost 1 base and 2 bases respectively, with 9 bases between them. The CDR3 loop spans 14 amino acids. Germline CDR1 reads SGHRS; CDR2 reads YFSETQ. CDR3 in amino acids: CASSLRRGQETQYF. The DNA for the CDR3 is TGCGCCAGCAGCTTGAGGAGGGGTCAAGAGACCCAGTACTTC.

The J gene is TRBJ1-2, the V gene TRBV3-1 (or the pseudogene TRBV3-2), with unresolved D. The V end was cut by 1 base, the J end by 6 bases, with 12 bases between. Per germline, CDR1 LGHDT and CDR2 YNNKEL (reference sequence). The CDR3 length is 14 residues. As DNA, the CDR3 is TGTGCCAGCAGCCAAGGAGCAGACGAGGATGGCTACACCTTC. It translates to CASSQGADEDGYTF.

The chain recombines TRBV5-1 with TRBJ1-2; TRBD1 matches at 7 bases. V was pared by 5 bases and J by 7 bases, with 8 bases of the junction left unmatched. Germline V gene sequence: CDR1 SGHRS, CDR2 YFSETQ. The CDR3 sequence is 13 residues long. CDR3 in amino acids: CASRGQVVGGYTF. In DNA, the CDR3 is TGCGCCAGCAGAGGACAGGTCGTCGGTGGCTACACCTTC.

This clone was found once. This rearrangement joins TRBV19 to TRBJ1-1; D not resolved. The CDR3 totals 13 residues. Per the germline V gene, CDR1 is LNHDA and CDR2 is SQIVND (reference sequence). V lost 10 bases, J lost 1 base, and 13 bases lay in between. CDR3 residues: CATAWGGNTEAFF. In DNA, the CDR3 is TGTGCCACCGCCTGGGGAGGGAACACTGAAGCTTTCTTT.

V is TRBV4-3 and J is TRBJ1-1, with D maybe TRBD1 (6 bases). V shed 2 bases and J shed 5 bases, with 12 bases lying between them. This CDR3 contains 14 residues. Germline values: CDR1 LGHNA, CDR2 YSLEER. The CDR3 reads CASSQTGPDTEAFF. In DNA, the CDR3 is TGCGCCAGCAGCCAAACAGGGCCGGATACTGAAGCTTTCTTT.

This clone was counted only a few times. CDR3 residues: CASSWGEILAKNIQYF. Here the CDR3 DNA reads TGCGCCAGCAGCTGGGGGGAGATACTAGCCAAAAACATTCAGTACTTC. The rearrangement uses TRBV5-1 and TRBJ2-4, with D possibly being TRBD2 (6 bases). V shed 3 bases and J shed 0 bases, with 13 bases lying between them. The CDR3 runs to 16 residues. CDR1 and CDR2 (germline): SGHRS, YFSETQ.

V usage is TRBV6-1 and J usage is TRBJ1-2, with TRBD1 as a possible D gene (5 bases). Trimming pared 3 bases from V and 2 bases from J, leaving 19 bases between. Per germline, CDR1 MNHNS and CDR2 SASEGT. CDR3 length: 17 amino acids. CDR3: CASSDPGGPWANYGYTF. CDR3 nucleotides: TGTGCCAGCAGTGACCCCGGGGGACCGTGGGCAAACTATGGCTACACCTTC.

The V and J genes are TRBV29-1 and TRBJ2-5, with 8 bases that match TRBD2. Trimming at V came to 1 base and at J to 5 bases, leaving 6 bases not matched to a gene. The germline V gene encodes CDR1 SQVTM and CDR2 ANQGSEA. This CDR3 spans 14 amino acids. The CDR3 sequence is CSVEALTSVETQYF. The CDR3 nucleotides are TGCAGCGTTGAAGCCCTGACTAGCGTGGAGACCCAGTACTTC.

DNA for the CDR3: TGTGCCAGCAGCTTAGCGGACTTAGGTGGCACAGATACGCAGTATTTT. Translated: CASSLADLGGTDTQYF. The chain recombines TRBV7-9 with TRBJ2-3, with D maybe TRBD2 (5 bases). This CDR3 is built from 16 residues. Germline-derived CDR1 and CDR2 are SEHNR and FQNEAQ (reference sequence). Trimming left V 0 bases short and J 1 base short, with 11 bases between.

This clone appeared a few times. The chain joins TRBV13 to TRBJ2-5; 10 bases fit TRBD2. CDR1 and CDR2 (germline): PRHDT, FYEKMQ (reference sequence). J gave up 0 bases and V 5 bases, and 12 bases lay outside the gene matches. This CDR3 comprises 18 residues. Here the CDR3 reads CASSPRASGGRYQETQYF. CDR3 bases: TGTGCCAGCAGCCCGCGGGCTAGCGGGGGAAGGTACCAAGAGACCCAGTACTTC.

This chain links TRBV5-6 with TRBJ1-2, with TRBD1 identical over 8 bases. The CDR3 totals 14 residues. Germline CDR1 reads SGHDT; CDR2 reads YYEEEE. Germline trimming cut 2 bases from V and 8 bases from J; bases unmatched to any gene: 8. Here the CDR3 DNA reads TGTGCCAGCAGCTTCGGACAGGGCGGAAGCGGCTACACCTTC. It is translated as CASSFGQGGSGYTF. Full variable domain (rest looked up from reference TRBV5-6 and TRBJ1-2): DAGVTQSPTHLIKTRGQQVTLRCSPKSGHDTVSWYQQALGQGPQFIFQYYEEEERQRGNFPDRFSGHQFPNYSSELNVNALLLGDSALYLCASSFGQGGSGYTFGSGTRLTVV.

This clone was counted once. This sequence joins TRBV28 and TRBJ1-1; maybe TRBD1 (5 bases). Germline V CDR1 and CDR2: MDHEN, SYDVKM. CDR3 length equals 15 residues. Deletions cut 5 bases from V and 5 bases from J, with 18 bases between. The CDR3 loop reads CASSRIGGVGTEAFF. CDR3 sequence (DNA): TGTGCCAGCAGTAGGATAGGAGGGGTGGGGACTGAAGCTTTCTTT.

The chain is built from TRBV6-6 and TRBJ1-5, with D possibly TRBD1 on 6 matching bases. V lost 3 bases and J 7 bases, leaving 13 bases between the germline ends. The CDR3 is 14 amino acids. Germline-derived CDR1 and CDR2 are MNHNY and SVGAGI (reference sequence). The CDR3 DNA reads as TGTGCCAGCAGTTATATCCAGGGGAAGCAGCCCCAGCATTTT. This gives the protein CASSYIQGKQPQHF.

This clone has a single count. The rearrangement uses TRBV6-6 and TRBJ1-6; D remains unclear. This CDR3 has 13 amino acids. Trimming cost V 3 bases and J 9 bases, with 9 bases left between them. Germline CDR1 MNHNY, CDR2 SVGAGI (reference sequence). CDR3 in DNA: TGTGCCAGCAGTTATCGGGGTCGTTCACCCCTCCACTTT. Translated, it gives CASSYRGRSPLHF.

This clone was seen only a few times. This chain uses TRBV28 with TRBJ1-6; 9 bases map to TRBD1. CDR1 and CDR2 (germline): MDHEN, SYDVKM. This CDR3 has 14 amino acids. The trim removed 6 bases at V and 9 bases at J, leaving 6 bases unmatched. The CDR3 reads CASRSDRGGSPLHF. DNA for the CDR3: TGTGCCAGCAGATCGGACAGGGGTGGTTCACCCCTCCACTTT.

This chain connects TRBV5-1 to TRBJ1-2, with no clear D. CDR3 size: 14 residues. Germline assignment: CDR1 SGHRS and CDR2 YFSETQ. The V end was cut by 2 bases, the J end by 2 bases, with 10 bases between. The CDR3 DNA reads as TGCGCCAGCAGCTTATCAGGAAGAAACTATGGCTACACCTTC. This codes for CASSLSGRNYGYTF.

The rearrangement joins TRBV28 to TRBJ1-1, with 9 bases fitting TRBD1. The germline V gene has CDR1 MDHEN and CDR2 SYDVKM. The CDR3 totals 14 residues. The junction had 8 bases not matched to a gene; V was cut back by 7 bases and J by 5 bases. The CDR3 DNA follows: TGTGCCAGCAACGGACAGGGGCCAAAGACTGAAGCTTTCTTT. Protein sequence: CASNGQGPKTEAFF.

This clone appeared a single time. The chain links TRBV14 to TRBJ1-1; D gene uncertain. The CDR3 runs 16 residues. CDR1 SGHDN and CDR2 FVKESK come from the germline V gene. The V end lost 5 bases, the J end lost 1 base, and 17 bases lay between the germline ends. This CDR3 reads CASSSLGGDPNTEAFF. The CDR3 nucleotides are TGTGCCAGCAGCTCCCTAGGCGGGGATCCGAACACTGAAGCTTTCTTT. Full variable domain (outside the CDR3, taken from reference TRBV14 and TRBJ1-1): EAGVTQFPSHSVIEKGQTVTLRCDPISGHDNLYWYRRVMGKEIKFLLHFVKESKQDESGMPNNRFLAERTGGTYSTLKVQPAELEDSGVYFCASSSLGGDPNTEAFFGQGTRLTVV.

This chain joins TRBV24-1 and TRBJ2-1, with 7 positions matching TRBD2. The length of the CDR3 is 17 residues. Germline values: CDR1 KGHDR, CDR2 SFDVKD. The V and J ends lost 0 bases and 5 bases, in that order; junction bases with no gene match: 9. CDR3 DNA sequence: TGTGCCACCAGTGATTTGAAAGGGCTAGCGGCCAACAATGAGCAGTTCTTC. This codes for CATSDLKGLAANNEQFF.

The CDR3 nucleotides read TGCGCCAGCAGCTCCACAGAGGGAGCCTACAATGAGCAGTTCTTC. Its protein is CASSSTEGAYNEQFF. The chain combines TRBV5-1 with TRBJ2-1, with D tentatively TRBD2 (5 bases). Germline V lookup: CDR1 SGHRS, CDR2 YFSETQ. V was pared by 3 bases and J by 2 bases, with 12 bases between. The CDR3 spans 15 residues.

The count of this clone is one. The chain uses TRBV28 and TRBJ1-2, with D possibly matching TRBD1 (5 bases). The germline V and J ends were trimmed by 2 bases and 7 bases, with 11 bases remaining between them. CDR1 and CDR2 from the germline V gene are MDHEN and SYDVKM. The CDR3 is 13 residues long. CDR3 bases: TGTGCCAGCAGTTTAGCAGGGAGGCTTGGCTACACCTTC. It yields the protein CASSLAGRLGYTF.

The chain links TRBV6-5 to TRBJ1-6; 7 nucleotides align to TRBD1. This CDR3 contains 16 residues. Germline values: CDR1 MNHEY, CDR2 SVGAGI. J gave up 6 bases and V 3 bases, and 8 bases lay outside the gene matches. The CDR3 loop is CASSYTTGTANSPLHF. Written as DNA, the CDR3 is TGTGCCAGCAGTTATACAACCGGGACAGCTAATTCACCCCTCCACTTT.

The V and J genes are TRBV7-2 and TRBJ1-2; D is perhaps TRBD1 (6 bases). The germline V gene has CDR1 SGHTA and CDR2 FQGNSA. V dropped 4 bases and J dropped 1 base, with 7 bases sitting between them. This CDR3 has 13 amino acids. CDR3 in DNA: TGTGCCAGCAGCTCAGGGGTTAACTATGGCTACACCTTC. Translation: CASSSGVNYGYTF.

The chain has TRBV2 and TRBJ2-1; TRBD2 aligns across 13 bases. The CDR3 has 13 amino acids. V gave up 7 bases and J gave up 8 bases; unmatched junction bases: 2. In germline, CDR1 is SNHLY, CDR2 FYNNEI. CDR3 coding DNA: TGTGCCAGCAAACTAGCGGGGGGGCATGAGCAGTTCTTC. Translating gives CASKLAGGHEQFF.